This T cell receptor (beta chain) appears in the sequencing data of a study of neurological immune-mediated disorders. Sequencing of 15-18 subjects in each run yielded over 170 million TCR-beta sequences. TCRdb re-analysed the 5' RACE reads in MiXCR, keeping a single row per CDR3 protein. The sample lists approximately 82,000 distinct CDR3 sequences; about 2.5% were seen once. This clonotype came up many times. This sequence was found in a woman in her thirties with multiple sclerosis. The sample was PBMCs.

CDR3 nucleotide sequence: TGTGCCAGCAGTTACCCCCCGTGGAATGAGCAGTTCTTC. This translates into CASSYPPWNEQFF. The V and J genes are TRBV6-6 and TRBJ2-1; unclear D gene. Germline values: CDR1 MNHNY, CDR2 SVGAGI (reference sequence). The CDR3 covers 13 residues. Trimming took 2 bases from V and 7 from J, leaving 9 bases between them.